The 22 T cell receptor beta chains reported below all come from one sample, sequenced in a study of breast tumors, draining lymph nodes, adjacent tissues. Using its own MiXCR run on the multiplex PCR reads, TCRdb lists one record per CDR3 protein. The sample lists roughly 16,000 distinct CDR3 sequences, about half occurring once. Material: tumor-adjacent breast tissue. The source of these receptors is a female donor with breast cancer. Some clones in this sample may be carry-over from other donors' samples.

Comments on this clonotype: One end of the junction is discordant with germline, which a read error may explain. V usage is TRBV5-5 and J usage is TRBJ1-4; D not certain. Germline-derived CDR1 and CDR2 are SGHKS and YYEKEE (reference sequence). The CDR3 covers 14 residues. The CDR3: CASSAQPTNEKLLF. DNA of the CDR3: TGTGCCAGCAGTGCACAGCCAACTAACGAAAAACTGCTTTTT.

This clonotype is medium-sized (0.01 to 0.1%) in the sample. The gene calls are TRBV2 and TRBJ2-5; maybe TRBD2 (5 bases). Germline V CDR1 and CDR2: SNHLY, FYNNEI. The V end lost 7 bases, the J end lost 5 bases, and 20 bases lay between the germline ends. The CDR3 has 15 residues. The CDR3 here is CASTEDGNGSETQYF. The CDR3 nucleotides read TGTGCCAGCACGGAGGATGGGAATGGGTCGGAGACCCAGTACTTC.

About this clonotype itself: A clone one base away is much larger, so this may be a read error. The J gene is TRBJ2-5, the V gene TRBV5-5, with unresolved D. Germline CDR1 is SGHKS and CDR2 is YYEKEE (reference sequence). V was pared by 1 base and J by 1 base, with 11 bases between. The length of the CDR3 is 15 residues. In DNA form, the CDR3 reads TGTGCCAGCAGCTTGCTCACAGCGAGCCAAGAGACCCAGTACTTC. It is translated as CASSLLTASQETQYF.

Comments on this clonotype: The junction does not match germline at one end; this may be a read error. The chain carries TRBV10-1 and TRBJ2-3, with 14 bases matching TRBD2. This CDR3 has 16 amino acids. The germline CDR1 and CDR2 sequences are WNHNN and SYGVQD (reference sequence). The CDR3 region has the DNA TGCGCCAGCAGCGAAGGGACTAGCGGGAGCAGAGATACGCAGTATTTT. This codes for CASSEGTSGSRDTQYF.

This clonotype was seen at least ten times. Just one base apart from a much larger clone, this may be a read error. The V call is TRBV9, the J call TRBJ2-1; a weak D match, TRBD1 (7 bases). CDR3 size: 14 residues. Germline CDR1 is SGDLS and CDR2 is YYNGEE. CDR3 amino acids: CASSGGGGYNEQSF. CDR3 nucleotide sequence: TGTGCCAGCAGCGGAGGAGGGGGCTACAATGAGCAGTCCTTC. Combining the CDR3 with reference TRBV9 and TRBJ2-1 gives the whole variable domain DSGVTQTPKHLITATGQRVTLRCSPRSGDLSVYWYQQSLDQGLQFLIQYYNGEERAKGNILERFSAQQFPDLHSELNLSSLELGDSALYFCASSGGGGYNEQSFGPGTRLTVL.

Ten or more counts support this clonotype. The CDR3 region is CASSYRQGINYGYTF. The DNA for the CDR3 is TGTGCCAGCAGCTACAGACAGGGTATTAACTATGGCTACACCTTC. This rearrangement joins TRBV5-6 to TRBJ1-2, with TRBD1 matching over 7 bases. Germline-derived CDR1 and CDR2 are SGHDT and YYEEEE. CDR3 length: 15 residues. Unmatched junction bases numbered 6, after V lost 3 bases and J lost 1 base.

With regard to this clonotype: In this CDR3 the conserved last residue, phenylalanine or tryptophan, is missing, so a read error is likely. This rearrangement joins TRBV5-1 to TRBJ2-7; 8 bases match TRBD2. V was clipped by 5 bases and J by 2 bases; unmatched bases: 9. Per the germline V gene, CDR1 is SGHRS and CDR2 is YFSETQ. The CDR3 length is 15 residues. The CDR3 nucleotides are TGCGCCAGCAGTACACTTGGGACTAGTCCCTACGAGCAGTACTCC. Translating it yields CASSTLGTSPYEQYS.

V usage is TRBV20-1 and J usage is TRBJ2-7; D gene ambiguous. V was shortened by 3 bases and J by 0 bases, with 6 bases between the two germline ends. The germline V gene has CDR1 DFQATT and CDR2 SNEGSKA (reference sequence). There are 12 residues in the CDR3. The CDR3 DNA follows: TGCAGTGCTAGGACTTCCTCCTACGAGCAGTACTTC. Its translation: CSARTSSYEQYF.

This clonotype was seen ten or more times. One base away lies a much larger clone, so this may be a sequencing read error. The V call is TRBV20-1, the J call TRBJ2-7; the D is unclear. The germline V gene has CDR1 DFQATT and CDR2 SNEGSKA (reference sequence). CDR3 size: 14 residues. V dropped 3 bases and J dropped 6 bases, with 18 bases sitting between them. The CDR3 region is CSARGILGTTEQYF. DNA of the CDR3: TGCAGTGCTAGGGGGATCCTGGGAACCACCGAGCAGTACTTC.

The chain couples TRBV29-1 to TRBJ2-5, with 9 nucleotides matching TRBD2. Germline CDR1 reads SQVTM; CDR2 reads ANQGSEA. The CDR3 has 15 amino acids. Trimming cost V 2 bases and J 5 bases; bases outside gene matches: 9. The chain's CDR3 is CSVEKIAGAGETQYF. The CDR3 DNA follows: TGCAGCGTTGAAAAGATAGCGGGAGCGGGGGAGACCCAGTACTTC.

This clonotype appeared a few times. The V gene is TRBV29-1, the J gene TRBJ1-4, with 8 bases that match TRBD1. The CDR3 loop spans 15 amino acids. V dropped 3 bases and J dropped 7; count of bases not matched to a gene: 10. CDR1 SQVTM and CDR2 ANQGSEA come from the germline V gene. CDR3 nucleotides: TGCAGCGTTGATAGCGGGTACGGGACAGGTGAAAAACTGTTTTTT. It translates to CSVDSGYGTGEKLFF.

The V call is TRBV12-3 or TRBV12-4, the J call TRBJ2-5; 8 nucleotides line up with TRBD1. The V segment lost 5 bases and the J segment 4 bases; nucleotides outside the gene matches: 15. The CDR3 covers 17 residues. CDR3 residues: CASSDGHGTGQRETQYF. The CDR3 DNA is TGTGCCAGCAGTGATGGACACGGGACAGGCCAACGAGAGACCCAGTACTTC.

Details on this clonotype: The conserved phenylalanine or tryptophan is not found at the CDR3 terminus, so this likely reflects a read error. The chain uses TRBV7-2 and TRBJ2-5; tentatively, D is TRBD2 (5 bases). Trimming took off 5 bases at V and 2 bases at J, with 12 bases between the two ends. The CDR3 sequence is 14 residues long. Germline V gene data show CDR1 as SGHTA and CDR2 as FQGNSA. The CDR3 DNA sequence: TGTGCCAGCAGCGCCGGGATTTTTCAAGAGACCCAGTACCTC. Translated, it gives CASSAGIFQETQYL.

The CDR3 DNA follows: TGTGCCAGCAGCCGGGGGACAGGGAGCTCTGGAAACACCATATATTTT. Translation: CASSRGTGSSGNTIYF. V is TRBV11-3 and J is TRBJ1-3; 9 positions match TRBD1. In germline, CDR1 is SGHNT, CDR2 YENEEA. The CDR3 is made up of 16 amino acids. J lost 0 bases, V lost 5 bases, and 5 bases had no gene match.

This clonotype is medium-sized by share. Mismatch with germline at one junction end may stem from a read error. The chain has TRBV20-1 and TRBJ2-7; D is possibly TRBD1 or TRBD2 (6 bases each). The CDR3 extends over 16 amino acids. Germline lookup yields CDR1 DFQATT and CDR2 SNEGSKA (reference sequence). The CDR3 DNA sequence: TGCAGTGCTAGAATTGGGGCGGGACAAGGCTCCCACGAGCAGTACTTC. This codes for CSARIGAGQGSHEQYF.

The chain has TRBV20-1 and TRBJ2-7; a possible D gene is TRBD2 (6 bases). Trimming took 4 bases from V and 9 from J, leaving 16 bases between them. The CDR3 spans 12 residues. Per the germline V gene, CDR1 is DFQATT and CDR2 is SNEGSKA (reference sequence). The CDR3 region is CSATEAGRRQYF. The DNA of the CDR3 is TGCAGTGCTACGGAAGCAGGGAGGCGGCAGTACTTC.

The rearrangement uses TRBV6-5 and TRBJ1-6, with D perhaps TRBD1 (5 bases). The V end lost 6 bases, the J end lost 10 bases, and 16 bases lay between the germline ends. The CDR3 is 14 amino acids. Germline CDR1 reads MNHEY; CDR2 reads SVGAGI. This CDR3 is CASSPGLRESPLHF. In nucleotides, the CDR3 is TGTGCCAGCAGCCCAGGGTTACGGGAGTCACCCCTCCACTTT.

J is TRBJ1-2 and V is TRBV7-2; 9 positions agree with TRBD1. The V gene end was trimmed by 1 base and the J gene end by 5 bases; junction bases not matched to a gene: 11. The CDR3 has 17 amino acids. Looked up from germline, CDR1 is SGHTA and CDR2 is FQGNSA. The CDR3 DNA reads TGTGCCAGCAGCTTAGTTACTGGACAGGGGAGGGGATATGGCTACACCTTC. It is translated as CASSLVTGQGRGYGYTF.

This sequence joins TRBV12-3 or TRBV12-4 and TRBJ2-6; D gene ambiguous. Trimming took off 5 bases at V and 2 bases at J, with 13 bases between the two ends. The CDR3 runs to 16 residues. CDR3 protein: CASSVFLGTGANVLTF. The CDR3, as DNA: TGTGCCAGCAGTGTATTCCTAGGGACTGGGGCCAACGTCCTGACTTTC.

V is TRBV29-1 and J is TRBJ2-1; D is possibly TRBD1 (5 bases). The CDR3 is 13 residues long. CDR1 is SQVTM, CDR2 ANQGSEA, per germline. The V and J ends lost 8 bases and 4 bases respectively, with 15 bases between them. CDR3 sequence: CSHSVQGYNEQFF. The CDR3 DNA is TGCAGCCACTCGGTGCAGGGTTACAATGAGCAGTTCTTC.

The rearrangement joins TRBV7-2 to TRBJ2-7; 9 nucleotides agree with TRBD2. Germline V gene lookup returns CDR1 SGHTA and CDR2 FQGNSA. The CDR3 contains 16 residues. V shed 5 bases and J 2 bases; nucleotides not matched to a gene: 10. CDR3 sequence (DNA): TGTGCCAGCAGCGCGACTAGCGGTCCATACGCCTACGAGCAGTACTTC. Its protein is CASSATSGPYAYEQYF.

This clonotype was seen repeatedly, ten times or more. The rearrangement joins TRBV4-2 to TRBJ2-4, with unresolved D. The CDR3 is made up of 15 amino acids. Trimming took off 4 bases at V and 8 bases at J, with 18 bases between the two ends. Germline values: CDR1 LGHNA, CDR2 YNFKEQ. The CDR3 coding sequence is TGTGCCAGCAGCCTTCTGGGAAATCCGGCCGACATTCAGTACTTC. Translating gives CASSLLGNPADIQYF.